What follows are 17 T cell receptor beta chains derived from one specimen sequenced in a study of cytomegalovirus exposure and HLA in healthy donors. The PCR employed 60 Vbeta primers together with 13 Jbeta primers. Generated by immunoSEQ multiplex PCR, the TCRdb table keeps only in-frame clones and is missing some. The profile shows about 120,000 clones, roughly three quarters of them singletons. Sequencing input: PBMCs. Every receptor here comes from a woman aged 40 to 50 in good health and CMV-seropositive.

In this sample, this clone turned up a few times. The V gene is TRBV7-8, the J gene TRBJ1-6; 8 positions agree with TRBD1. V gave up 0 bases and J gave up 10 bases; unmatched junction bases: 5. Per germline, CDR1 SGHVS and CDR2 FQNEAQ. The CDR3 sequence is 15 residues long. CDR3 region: CASSLAVTGVSPLHF. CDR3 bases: TGTGCCAGCAGCTTAGCCGTGACAGGGGTCTCACCCCTCCACTTT.

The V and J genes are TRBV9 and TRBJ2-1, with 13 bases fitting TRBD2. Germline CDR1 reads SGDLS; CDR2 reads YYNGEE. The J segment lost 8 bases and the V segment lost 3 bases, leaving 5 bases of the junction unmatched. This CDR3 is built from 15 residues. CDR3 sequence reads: CASSAGTSGVDEQFF. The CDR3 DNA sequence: TGTGCCAGCAGCGCCGGGACTAGCGGGGTGGATGAGCAGTTCTTC. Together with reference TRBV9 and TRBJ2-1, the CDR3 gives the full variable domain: DSGVTQTPKHLITATGQRVTLRCSPRSGDLSVYWYQQSLDQGLQFLIQYYNGEERAKGNILERFSAQQFPDLHSELNLSSLELGDSALYFCASSAGTSGVDEQFFGPGTRLTVL.

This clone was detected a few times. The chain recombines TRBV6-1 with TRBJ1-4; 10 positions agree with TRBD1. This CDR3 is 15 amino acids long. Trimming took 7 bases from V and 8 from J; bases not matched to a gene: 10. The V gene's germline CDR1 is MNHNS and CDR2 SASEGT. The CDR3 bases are TGTGCCAGCAAAATGGGGACAGGGGAATACGAAAAACTGTTTTTT. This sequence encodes CASKMGTGEYEKLFF.

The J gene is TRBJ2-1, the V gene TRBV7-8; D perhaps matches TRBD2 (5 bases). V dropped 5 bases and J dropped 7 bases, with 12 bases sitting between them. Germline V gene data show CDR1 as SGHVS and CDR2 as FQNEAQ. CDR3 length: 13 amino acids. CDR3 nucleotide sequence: TGTGCCAGCAGCCCTGTCGGCGGGAATGAGCAGTTCTTC. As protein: CASSPVGGNEQFF.

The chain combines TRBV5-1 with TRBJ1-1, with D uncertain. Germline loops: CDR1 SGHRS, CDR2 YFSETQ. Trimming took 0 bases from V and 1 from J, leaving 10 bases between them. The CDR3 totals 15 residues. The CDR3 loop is CASSLEEPGNTEAFF. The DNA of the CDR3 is TGCGCCAGCAGCTTGGAGGAGCCGGGGAACACTGAAGCTTTCTTT.

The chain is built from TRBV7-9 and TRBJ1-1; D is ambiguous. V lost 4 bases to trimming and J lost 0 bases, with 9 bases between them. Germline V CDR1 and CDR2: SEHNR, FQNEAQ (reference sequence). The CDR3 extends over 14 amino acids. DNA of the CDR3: TGTGCCAGCAGCTCCCGGGGTCTGAACACTGAAGCTTTCTTT. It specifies CASSSRGLNTEAFF.

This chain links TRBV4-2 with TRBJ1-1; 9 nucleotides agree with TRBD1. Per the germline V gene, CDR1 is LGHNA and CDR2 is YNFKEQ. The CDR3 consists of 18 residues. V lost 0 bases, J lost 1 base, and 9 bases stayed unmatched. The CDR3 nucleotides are TGTGCCAGCAGCCAAGAGGGGGTGACAGGGGGGTGGAACACTGAAGCTTTCTTT. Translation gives CASSQEGVTGGWNTEAFF.

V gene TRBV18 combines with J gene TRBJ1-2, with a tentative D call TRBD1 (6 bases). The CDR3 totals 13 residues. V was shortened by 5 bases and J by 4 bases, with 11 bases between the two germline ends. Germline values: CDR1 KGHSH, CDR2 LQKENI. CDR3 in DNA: TGTGCCAGCTCAGCTATGACAGGCTATGGCTACACCTTC. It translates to CASSAMTGYGYTF.

The CDR3 nucleotides read TGTGCCAGCAGCCAAAGACAGGGGATAGTCACTGAAGCTTTCTTT. This codes for CASSQRQGIVTEAFF. The chain joins TRBV6-5 to TRBJ1-1; 8 nucleotides match TRBD1. This CDR3 is 15 amino acids long. With V trimmed by 6 bases and J by 4 bases, 10 bases remained unmatched. The germline V gene encodes CDR1 MNHEY and CDR2 SVGAGI.

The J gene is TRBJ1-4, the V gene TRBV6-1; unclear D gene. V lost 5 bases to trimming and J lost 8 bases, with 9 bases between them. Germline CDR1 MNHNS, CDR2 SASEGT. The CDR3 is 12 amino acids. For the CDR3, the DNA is TGTGCCAGCAGTCCGGTGAGGGAAAAACTGTTTTTT. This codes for CASSPVREKLFF.

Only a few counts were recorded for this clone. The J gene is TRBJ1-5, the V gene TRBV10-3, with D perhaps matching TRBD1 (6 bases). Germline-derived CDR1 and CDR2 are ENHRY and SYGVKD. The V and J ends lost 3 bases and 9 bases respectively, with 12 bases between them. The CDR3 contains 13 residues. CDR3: CAISDPGHSPQHF. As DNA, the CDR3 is TGTGCCATCAGTGACCCGGGACACTCGCCCCAGCATTTT.

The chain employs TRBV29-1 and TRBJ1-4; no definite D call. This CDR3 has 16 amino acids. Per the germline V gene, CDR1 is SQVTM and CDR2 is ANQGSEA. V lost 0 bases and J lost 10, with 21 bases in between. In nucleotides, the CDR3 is TGCAGCGTTGAAGATAGCGTTGCAGGAGGAAGAGGAAAACTGTTTTTT. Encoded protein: CSVEDSVAGGRGKLFF.

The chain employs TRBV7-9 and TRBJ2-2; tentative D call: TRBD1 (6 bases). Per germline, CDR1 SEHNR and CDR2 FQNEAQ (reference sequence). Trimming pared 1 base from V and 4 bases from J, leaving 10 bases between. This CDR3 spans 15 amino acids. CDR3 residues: CASSLDAGVTGELFF. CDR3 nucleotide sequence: TGTGCCAGCAGCTTAGACGCAGGGGTCACCGGGGAGCTGTTTTTT.

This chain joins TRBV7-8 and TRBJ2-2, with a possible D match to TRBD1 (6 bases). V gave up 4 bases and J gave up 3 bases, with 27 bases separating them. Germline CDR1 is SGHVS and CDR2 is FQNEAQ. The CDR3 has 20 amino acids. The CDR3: CASSSFRPNSGHRHTGELFF. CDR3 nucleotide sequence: TGTGCCAGCAGCTCTTTCCGTCCTAATTCGGGACACCGACACACCGGGGAGCTGTTTTTT.

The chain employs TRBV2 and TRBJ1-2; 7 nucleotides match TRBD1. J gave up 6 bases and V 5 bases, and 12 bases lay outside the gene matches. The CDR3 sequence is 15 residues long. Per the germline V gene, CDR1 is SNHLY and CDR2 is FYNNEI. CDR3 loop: CASSPYRDRRNGYTF. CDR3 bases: TGTGCCAGCAGTCCTTACCGGGACAGACGGAATGGCTACACCTTC.

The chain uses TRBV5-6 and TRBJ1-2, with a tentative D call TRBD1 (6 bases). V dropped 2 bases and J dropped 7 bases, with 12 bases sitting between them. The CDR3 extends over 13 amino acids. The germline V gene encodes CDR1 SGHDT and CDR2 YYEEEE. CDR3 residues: CASSLGGDPGYTF. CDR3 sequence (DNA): TGTGCCAGCAGCTTAGGGGGGGATCCTGGCTACACCTTC.

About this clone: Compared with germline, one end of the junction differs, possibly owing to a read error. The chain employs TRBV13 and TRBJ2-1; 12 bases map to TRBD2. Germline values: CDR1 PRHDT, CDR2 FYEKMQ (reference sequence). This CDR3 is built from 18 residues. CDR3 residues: CASSLVASGRASYNERFF. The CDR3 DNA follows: TGTGCCAGCAGCTTAGTGGCTAGCGGGAGGGCTTCCTACAATGAGCGGTTCTTC.